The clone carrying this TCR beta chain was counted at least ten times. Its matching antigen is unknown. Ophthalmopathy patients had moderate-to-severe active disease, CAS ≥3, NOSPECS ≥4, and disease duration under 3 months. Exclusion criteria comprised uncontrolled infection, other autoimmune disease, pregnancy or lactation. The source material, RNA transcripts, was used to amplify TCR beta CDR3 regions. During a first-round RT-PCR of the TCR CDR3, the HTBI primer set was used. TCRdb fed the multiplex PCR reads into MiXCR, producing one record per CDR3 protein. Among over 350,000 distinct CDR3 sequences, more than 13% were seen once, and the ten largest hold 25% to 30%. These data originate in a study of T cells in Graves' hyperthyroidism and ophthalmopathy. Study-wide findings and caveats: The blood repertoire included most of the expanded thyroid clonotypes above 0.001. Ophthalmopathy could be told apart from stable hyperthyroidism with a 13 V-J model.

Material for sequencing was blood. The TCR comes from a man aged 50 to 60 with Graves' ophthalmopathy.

CDR3 sequence reads: CASSQGVQILNYGYTF. The CDR3 DNA reads TGTGCCAGCAGCCAGGGGGTCCAAATACTTAACTATGGCTACACCTTC. This sequence joins TRBV12-3 or TRBV12-4 and TRBJ1-2, with 7 bases aligning to TRBD1. J lost 1 base, V lost 6 bases, and 11 bases had no gene match. The CDR3 length is 16 residues.